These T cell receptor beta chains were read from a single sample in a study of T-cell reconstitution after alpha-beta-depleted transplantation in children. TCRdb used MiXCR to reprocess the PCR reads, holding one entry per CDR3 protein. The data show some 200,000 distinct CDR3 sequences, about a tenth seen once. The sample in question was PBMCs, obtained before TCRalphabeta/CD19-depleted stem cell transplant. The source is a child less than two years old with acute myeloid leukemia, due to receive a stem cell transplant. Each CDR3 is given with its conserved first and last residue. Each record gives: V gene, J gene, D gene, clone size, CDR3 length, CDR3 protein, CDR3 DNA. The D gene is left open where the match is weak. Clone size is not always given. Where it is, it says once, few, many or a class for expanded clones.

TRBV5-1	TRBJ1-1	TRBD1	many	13	CASSLWTGTEAFF	TGCGCCAGCAGCTTATGGACAGGGACTGAAGCTTTCTTT
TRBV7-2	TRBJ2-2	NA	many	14	CASSGGPYTGELFF	TGTGCCAGCAGCGGCGGGCCCTACACCGGGGAGCTGTTTTTT
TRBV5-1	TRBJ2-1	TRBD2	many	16	CASSLAGTSVGNEQFF	TGCGCCAGCAGCTTGGCCGGGACTAGCGTGGGGAATGAGCAGTTCTTC
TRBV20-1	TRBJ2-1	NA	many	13	CSAAINQGRRQFF	TGCAGTGCTGCCATTAACCAGGGTAGAAGGCAGTTCTTC
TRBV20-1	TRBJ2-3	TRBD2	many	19	CSARGGRGSPPPRTDTQYF	TGCAGTGCTAGAGGGGGACGCGGGAGTCCTCCTCCTCGCACAGATACGCAGTATTTT
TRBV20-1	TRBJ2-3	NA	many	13	CSAPGRSTDTQYF	TGCAGTGCTCCCGGACGTAGCACAGATACGCAGTATTTT
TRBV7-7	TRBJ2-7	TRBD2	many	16	CASSWEPGLAGREQYF	TGTGCTAGCAGCTGGGAACCGGGACTAGCGGGAAGGGAGCAGTACTTC
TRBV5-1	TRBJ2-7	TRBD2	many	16	CASSLSVSGRAYEQYF	TGCGCCAGCAGCTTATCGGTTAGCGGGAGGGCCTACGAGCAGTACTTC
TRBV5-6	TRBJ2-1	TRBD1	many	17	CASSFYGQASSYNEQFF	TGTGCCAGCAGCTTTTACGGACAGGCAAGCTCCTACAATGAGCAGTTCTTC
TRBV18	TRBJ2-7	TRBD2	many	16	CASSPNAGTSGYEQYF	TGTGCCAGCTCACCCAACGCCGGGACTAGCGGCTACGAGCAGTACTTC
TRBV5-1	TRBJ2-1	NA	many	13	CASSLGSYNEQFF	TGCGCCAGCAGCTTGGGATCCTACAATGAGCAGTTCTTC
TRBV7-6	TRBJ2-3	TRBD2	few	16	CASSLGVAGGSDTQYF	TGTGCCAGCAGCTTAGGTGTAGCGGGGGGATCAGATACGCAGTATTTT
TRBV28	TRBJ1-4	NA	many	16	CASTIGGGVTNEKLFF	TGTGCCAGCACCATCGGGGGGGGCGTAACTAATGAAAAACTGTTTTTT
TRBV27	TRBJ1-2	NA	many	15	CASSPLQGGAYGYTF	TGTGCCAGCAGTCCTTTACAGGGTGGGGCCTATGGCTACACCTTC
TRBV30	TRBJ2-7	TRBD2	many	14	CAWSALAGAYEQYF	TGTGCCTGGAGCGCCTTAGCGGGAGCCTACGAGCAGTACTTC
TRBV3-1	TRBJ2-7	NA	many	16	CASSQAQLAPAHEQYF	TGTGCCAGCAGCCAAGCCCAACTAGCCCCCGCCCACGAGCAGTACTTC
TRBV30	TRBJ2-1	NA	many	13	CASRGRDLNEQFF	TGTGCCTCCCGAGGACGGGATCTCAATGAGCAGTTCTTC
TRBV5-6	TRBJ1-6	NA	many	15	CASSFTGSRNSPLHF	TGTGCCAGCAGCTTCACTGGCAGTCGTAATTCACCCCTCCACTTT
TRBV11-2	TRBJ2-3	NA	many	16	CASSLVLGPPSDTQYF	TGTGCCAGCAGCTTAGTTCTAGGACCTCCCTCCGATACGCAGTATTTT
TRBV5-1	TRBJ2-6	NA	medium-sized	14	CASSRGAGANVLTF	TGCGCCAGCAGCCGAGGGGCTGGGGCCAACGTCCTGACTTTC
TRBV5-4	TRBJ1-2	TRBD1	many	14	CASSLGQGDYGYTF	TGTGCCAGCAGCTTGGGACAGGGCGACTATGGCTACACCTTC
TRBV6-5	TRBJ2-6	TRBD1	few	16	CASSFSQGVGANVLTF	TGTGCCAGCAGTTTCTCTCAGGGGGTTGGGGCCAACGTCCTGACTTTC
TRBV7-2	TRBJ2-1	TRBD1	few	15	CASSLGTGNNNEQFF	TGTGCCAGCAGCCTTGGGACAGGGAATAACAATGAGCAGTTCTTC
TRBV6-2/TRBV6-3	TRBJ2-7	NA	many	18	CASSYPSRDSFAQDEQYF	TGTGCCAGCAGTTACCCCTCGCGGGACAGTTTCGCACAGGACGAGCAGTACTTC
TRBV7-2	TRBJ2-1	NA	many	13	CASSLGMANEQFF	TGTGCCAGCAGCTTAGGGATGGCCAATGAGCAGTTCTTC
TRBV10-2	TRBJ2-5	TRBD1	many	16	CASKGGRQGAQETQYF	TGCGCCAGCAAGGGTGGGAGACAGGGGGCCCAAGAGACCCAGTACTTC
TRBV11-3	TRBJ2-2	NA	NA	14	CASSLVSGLRELFF	TGTGCCAGCAGCTTAGTATCAGGGCTCAGGGAGCTGTTTTTT
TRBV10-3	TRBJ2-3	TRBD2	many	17	CAISESGGLAAADTQYF	TGTGCCATCAGTGAGTCCGGGGGACTAGCGGCTGCAGATACGCAGTATTTT
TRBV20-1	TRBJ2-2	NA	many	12	CSALEDTGELFF	TGCAGTGCCCTGGAGGACACCGGGGAGCTGTTTTTT
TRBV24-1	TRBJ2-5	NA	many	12	CATSDARETQYF	TGTGCCACCAGTGATGCAAGAGAGACCCAGTACTTC
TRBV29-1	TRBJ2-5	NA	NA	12	CSVVVSQETQYF	TGCAGCGTTGTTGTCTCCCAAGAGACCCAGTACTTC
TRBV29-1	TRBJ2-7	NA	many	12	CSVVWVSYEQYF	TGCAGCGTTGTTTGGGTTTCATACGAGCAGTACTTC
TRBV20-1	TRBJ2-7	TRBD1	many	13	CSATLGQTYEQYF	TGCAGTGCGACGCTGGGACAGACCTACGAGCAGTACTTC
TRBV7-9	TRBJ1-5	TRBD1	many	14	CASSLTGVNQPQHF	TGTGCCAGCAGCTTGACAGGGGTGAATCAGCCCCAGCATTTT
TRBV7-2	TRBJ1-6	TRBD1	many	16	CASSSRSGQGNSPLHF	TGTGCCAGCAGCTCACGGTCGGGACAGGGGAATTCACCCCTCCACTTT
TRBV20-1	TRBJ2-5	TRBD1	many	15	CSARELQGEGETQYF	TGCAGTGCTCGAGAGCTACAGGGGGAAGGGGAGACCCAGTACTTC
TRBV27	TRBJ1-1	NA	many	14	CASSLYSGRAEAFF	TGTGCCAGCAGTTTATACTCGGGGAGGGCTGAAGCTTTCTTT
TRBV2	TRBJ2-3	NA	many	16	CASSEYGEAQADTQYF	TGTGCCAGCAGTGAATATGGTGAGGCACAGGCAGATACGCAGTATTTT
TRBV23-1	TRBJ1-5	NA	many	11	CASMSEQPQHF	TGCGCCAGCATGTCGGAACAGCCCCAGCATTTT
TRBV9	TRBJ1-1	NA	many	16	CASSDPSEGKDTEAFF	TGTGCCAGCAGCGACCCATCGGAGGGGAAGGACACTGAAGCTTTCTTT
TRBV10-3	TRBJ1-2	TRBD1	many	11	CAIGTEVGYTF	TGTGCCATTGGGACAGAGGTTGGCTACACCTTC
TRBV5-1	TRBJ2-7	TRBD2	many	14	CASSLTSGIYEQYF	TGCGCCAGCAGCTTGACTAGCGGAATCTACGAGCAGTACTTC
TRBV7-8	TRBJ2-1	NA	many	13	CASSPTYYNEQFF	TGTGCCAGCAGCCCGACCTACTATAATGAACAGTTCTTC
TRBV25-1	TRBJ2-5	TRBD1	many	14	CASSEYRGQETQYF	TGTGCCAGCAGTGAATACAGGGGGCAAGAGACCCAGTACTTC
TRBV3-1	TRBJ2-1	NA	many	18	CASSQSYRAGGGLNEQFF	TGTGCCAGCAGCCAGTCTTACAGGGCTGGAGGCGGTCTCAATGAGCAGTTCTTC
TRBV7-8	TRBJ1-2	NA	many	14	CASSLAPAAYGYTF	TGTGCCAGCAGCTTAGCCCCTGCCGCTTATGGCTACACCTTC
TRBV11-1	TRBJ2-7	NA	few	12	CASSLAGYSKYF	TGTGCCAGCAGCTTAGCTGGGTATTCAAAGTACTTC
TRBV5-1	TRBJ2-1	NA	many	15	CASSLGDLTYNEQFF	TGCGCCAGCAGCTTGGGCGATTTAACCTACAATGAGCAGTTCTTC
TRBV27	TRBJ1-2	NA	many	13	CASSQGPYYGYTF	TGTGCCAGCAGCCAAGGACCCTACTATGGCTACACCTTC
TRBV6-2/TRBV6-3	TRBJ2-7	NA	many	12	CASSWGNYEQYF	TGTGCCAGCAGTTGGGGGAATTACGAGCAGTACTTC
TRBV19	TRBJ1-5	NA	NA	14	CASRPSQGNQPQHF	TGTGCCAGTAGGCCGTCACAGGGCAATCAGCCCCAGCATTTT